This T cell receptor beta chain was sequenced for a study of a mutant IDH1 vaccine in newly diagnosed glioma. Study as a whole: Former treatment meant radiotherapy, temozolomide, or both; the majority had gotten both. Visit V13 took place at week 47, and visit V12 happened at week 35.

TCRdb's copy holds only in-frame clones and misses some; the assay was immunoSEQ multiplex PCR. The data hold about 32,000 clones, with roughly 75% observed a single time. General study findings and limits: Vaccine-induced responses were seen in about 93% of patients, spanning several MHC alleles.

CDR3 size: 12 residues. Germline CDR1 ENHRY, CDR2 SYGVKD. The V gene lost 2 bases and the J gene lost 10 bases, with 9 bases spanning the gap. Comment on this clone: What it binds is unknown.

The time point is: week 35, safety follow-up. Doses comprised 300 ug of mutant IDH1 20-mer peptide each, plus topical imiquimod. Source: PBMCs, taken from a glioma patient whose treatment included an IDH1 peptide vaccine. The gene calls are TRBV10-3 and TRBJ2-1; D gene ambiguous. This sequence originates from a woman between 40 and 50 years old with glioma. The CDR3 DNA sequence: TGTGCCATCAGTGAGGGCCCTGGGGAGCAGTTCTTC. Translation: CAISEGPGEQFF.